The 5 T cell receptor beta chains below were found in one sample sequenced in a study of cytomegalovirus exposure and HLA in healthy donors. The PCR contained 60 Vbeta and 13 Jbeta primers. TCRdb keeps only in-frame clones here, not all; method: immunoSEQ multiplex PCR. Here the sample spans under 250,000 clones, about 78% being singletons. Sample: PBMCs. Receptors were obtained from a male donor in good health and CMV-seronegative.

This clone was counted a single time. The DNA for the CDR3 is TGCGCCAGCAGCTTGGGGCTAGCGGGCCCAACGGGCTCAGATACGCAGTATTTT. Amino acids: CASSLGLAGPTGSDTQYF. The V and J genes are TRBV5-1 and TRBJ2-3; 8 bases are shared with TRBD2. This CDR3 has 18 residues. The V and J ends lost 0 bases and 4 bases, in that order; junction bases with no gene match: 13. CDR1 is SGHRS and CDR2 is YFSETQ in the germline V gene. The full variable domain, completed using reference TRBV5-1 and TRBJ2-3, is KAGVTQTPRYLIKTRGQQVTLSCSPISGHRSVSWYQQTPGQGLQFLFEYFSETQRNKGNFPGRFSGRQFSNSRSEMNVSTLELGDSALYLCASSLGLAGPTGSDTQYFGPGTRLTVL.

The chain uses TRBV28 and TRBJ1-5; 7 bases map to TRBD1. The CDR3 runs 17 residues. In germline, CDR1 is MDHEN, CDR2 SYDVKM. Trimming removed 5 bases from V and 0 bases from J; junction bases left unmatched: 10. The CDR3 loop is CASSPLGQAYSNQPQHF. CDR3 DNA sequence: TGTGCCAGCAGTCCCCTAGGACAGGCGTATAGCAATCAGCCCCAGCATTTT.

This chain connects TRBV12-2 to TRBJ2-4; TRBD1, the D gene given by the table, was not confirmed from the DNA. TRBV12-2 is a pseudogene locus. The CDR3 contains 17 residues. The CDR3 protein is CASRLAKGARAKNIQYF. The CDR3 coding sequence is TGTGCAAGTCGCTTAGCGAAGGGGGCGCGAGCCAAAAACATTCAGTACTTC.

V gene TRBV5-4 combines with J gene TRBJ2-5; D is possibly TRBD2 (6 bases). Trimming took 0 bases from V and 4 from J, leaving 25 bases between them. The germline gives CDR1 SGHNT, CDR2 YYREEE (reference sequence). The CDR3 runs 19 residues. Written as DNA, the CDR3 is TGTGCCAGCAGCTTGGAGGTCAGTGTACGGGGGAGTCACCCAGAGACCCAGTACTTC. This encodes CASSLEVSVRGSHPETQYF.

The V gene is TRBV7-3, the J gene TRBJ2-2; TRBD2 agrees at 8 bases. V was pared by 6 bases and J by 4 bases, with 4 bases of the junction left unmatched. Looked up from germline, CDR1 is SGHTA and CDR2 is FQGTGA. This CDR3 has 14 residues. This CDR3 is CASSLAGVTGELFF. CDR3 nucleotides: TGTGCCAGCAGTCTAGCGGGCGTCACCGGGGAGCTGTTTTTT.